Below are 21 T cell receptor beta chains sequenced from a single sample in a study of blood T cell repertoires in COVID-19. TCRdb keeps only in-frame clones here, not all; method: immunoSEQ multiplex PCR. This sample has 200,000 to 250,000 clones, with more than 70% found just once. The specimen was PBMCs or T cells enriched from blood (not recorded which). The receptors stem from a woman aged 45-65 years who had recovered from COVID-19.

The V gene is TRBV2, the J gene TRBJ2-5; D is ambiguous. In germline, CDR1 is SNHLY, CDR2 FYNNEI. Trimming took off 4 bases at V and 5 bases at J, with 17 bases between the two ends. The CDR3 has 15 residues. This chain's CDR3 is CASSGQVFPSETQYF. The CDR3 DNA reads as TGTGCCAGCAGTGGGCAGGTATTTCCCTCGGAGACCCAGTACTTC. The full variable domain, completed using reference TRBV2 and TRBJ2-5, is EPEVTQTPSHQVTQMGQEVILRCVPISNHLYFYWYRQILGQKVEFLVSFYNNEISEKSEIFDDQFSVERPDGSNFTLKIRSTKLEDSAMYFCASSGQVFPSETQYFGPGTRLLVL.

CDR3 loop: CASSYSSQGATEAFF. The CDR3 DNA reads TGTGCCAGCAGTTACTCAAGCCAGGGGGCCACTGAAGCTTTCTTT. V gene TRBV6-5 combines with J gene TRBJ1-1, with 8 bases that match TRBD1. Germline-derived CDR1 and CDR2 are MNHEY and SVGAGI. The V gene end was trimmed by 0 bases and the J gene end by 4 bases; junction bases not matched to a gene: 4. The CDR3 sequence is 15 residues long.

This clone was detected a few times. The chain combines TRBV7-2 with TRBJ1-1; 7 bases are shared with TRBD1. The V gene's germline CDR1 is SGHTA and CDR2 FQGNSA. With 5 bases clipped from V and 0 bases from J, the junction kept 6 bases outside the gene matches. CDR3 length: 15 amino acids. The CDR3 loop reads CASSPQGPMNTEAFF. For the CDR3, the DNA is TGTGCCAGCAGCCCACAGGGGCCAATGAACACTGAAGCTTTCTTT.

The CDR3 region is CASRSTSGRDNEQFF. CDR3 DNA sequence: TGTGCCAGCAGATCTACTAGCGGGAGAGACAATGAGCAGTTCTTC. The chain employs TRBV13 and TRBJ2-1; TRBD2 aligns across 11 bases. CDR3 length: 15 amino acids. V was pared by 6 bases and J by 5 bases, with 6 bases of the junction left unmatched. Germline V lookup: CDR1 PRHDT, CDR2 FYEKMQ (reference sequence).

This rearrangement joins TRBV4-2 to TRBJ1-2; 9 bases are shared with TRBD1. V was pared by 0 bases and J by 5 bases, with 19 bases of the junction left unmatched. Germline V lookup: CDR1 LGHNA, CDR2 YNFKEQ. The CDR3 has 20 residues. The CDR3 nucleotides read TGTGCCAGCAGCCAAGATATACAGGGGGCGACTAACGACCCTTTTTATGGCTACACCTTC. It codes for CASSQDIQGATNDPFYGYTF.

This clone showed up just once. This chain joins TRBV7-2 and TRBJ1-5; D is unclear. Germline V gives CDR1 SGHTA, CDR2 FQGNSA. CDR3 length: 14 amino acids. V was clipped by 0 bases and J by 7 bases, with 10 bases between them. CDR3 sequence reads: CASSLAGSGQPQHF. The CDR3 DNA reads TGTGCCAGCAGCTTAGCGGGTTCCGGGCAGCCCCAGCATTTT.

This clone turned up a few times. V gene TRBV4-2 combines with J gene TRBJ2-7; tentative D call: TRBD2 (5 bases). CDR3 length: 15 residues. Trimming stripped 4 bases from V and 0 bases from J, with 13 bases between. Germline V gene sequence: CDR1 LGHNA, CDR2 YNFKEQ. The CDR3 spells CASSPQGGSSYEQYF. DNA for the CDR3: TGTGCCAGCAGCCCCCAAGGCGGGTCCTCCTACGAGCAGTACTTC.

V is TRBV30 and J is TRBJ1-6; 9 positions agree with TRBD1. CDR1 and CDR2 (germline): GTSNPN, SVGIG (reference sequence). The CDR3 extends over 17 amino acids. The trim removed 2 bases at V and 3 bases at J, leaving 8 bases unmatched. This CDR3 reads CAWSPPTGGGYNSPLHF. CDR3 nucleotide sequence: TGTGCCTGGAGTCCCCCGACAGGGGGTGGCTATAATTCACCCCTCCACTTT. Filled out from reference TRBV30 and TRBJ1-6, the complete variable domain reads SQTIHQWPATLVQPVGSPLSLECTVEGTSNPNLYWYRQAAGRGLQLLFYSVGIGQISSEVPQNLSASRPQDRQFILSSKKLLLSDSGFYLCAWSPPTGGGYNSPLHFGNGTRLTVT.

The J gene is TRBJ2-4, the V gene TRBV18; 10 bases agree with TRBD2. The germline gives CDR1 KGHSH, CDR2 LQKENI. This CDR3 has 16 residues. V shed 5 bases, J shed 0 bases, and the junction held 4 bases outside the gene matches. Here the CDR3 DNA reads TGTGCCAGCTCATTTACTAGCGGGGTAGCCAAAAACATTCAGTACTTC. It codes for CASSFTSGVAKNIQYF. The whole variable domain, remainder taken from reference TRBV18 and TRBJ2-4, is NAGVMQNPRHLVRRRGQEARLRCSPMKGHSHVYWYRQLPEEGLKFMVYLQKENIIDESGMPKERFSAEFPKEGPSILRIQQVVRGDSAAYFCASSFTSGVAKNIQYFGAGTRLSVL.

CDR3 sequence: CASSLTGPSGYTF. The CDR3 DNA is TGTGCCAGCAGTTTAACAGGGCCCTCTGGCTACACCTTC. The chain is built from TRBV12-3 or TRBV12-4 and TRBJ1-2; tentatively, D is TRBD1 (6 bases). Between the trimmed V and J ends, which lost 2 bases and 7 bases, there was a span of 11 bases. CDR3 length equals 13 residues.

This clone was observed a single time. The V and J genes are TRBV7-9 and TRBJ1-1, with 7 bases that match TRBD1. Germline CDR1 and CDR2: SEHNR and FQNEAQ (reference sequence). The V gene end was trimmed by 0 bases and the J gene end by 1 base; junction bases not matched to a gene: 2. CDR3 size: 15 residues. CDR3 coding DNA: TGTGCCAGCAGCTTAGCACGGGACAGGAACACTGAAGCTTTCTTT. This sequence encodes CASSLARDRNTEAFF.

This sequence joins TRBV29-1 and TRBJ1-3, with D maybe TRBD1 (5 bases). Trimming pared 4 bases from V and 3 bases from J, leaving 10 bases between. The CDR3 length is 13 residues. Germline loops: CDR1 SQVTM, CDR2 ANQGSEA. Here the CDR3 DNA reads TGCAGCGTTGGCGGGGGAGGTGGAAACACCATATATTTT. Its translation: CSVGGGGGNTIYF.

The gene calls are TRBV10-2 and TRBJ1-5, with TRBD1 matching 9 bases. Germline CDR1 WSHSY, CDR2 SAAADI. J lost 5 bases, V lost 4 bases, and 12 bases had no gene match. This CDR3 contains 17 residues. CDR3 nucleotides: TGCGCCAGCAGTGCCGGGACAGGGTTTGGGGTGGATCAGCCCCAGCATTTT. This codes for CASSAGTGFGVDQPQHF.

V usage is TRBV5-6 and J usage is TRBJ2-2, with TRBD1 matching 7 bases. This CDR3 region has 16 residues. V dropped 1 base and J dropped 3; count of bases not matched to a gene: 6. CDR1 and CDR2 (germline): SGHDT, YYEEEE. CDR3 loop: CASSLSLGGYTGELFF. CDR3 nucleotide sequence: TGTGCCAGCAGCTTGTCCCTAGGGGGCTACACCGGGGAGCTGTTTTTT.

The rearrangement links TRBV7-9 to TRBJ2-5; 9 bases fit TRBD2. After removal of 6 bases from V and 7 bases from J, the junction contained 12 bases not matched to a gene. Germline CDR1 and CDR2: SEHNR and FQNEAQ (reference sequence). The CDR3 totals 15 residues. CDR3: CASSNGRAGGATQYF. In nucleotides, the CDR3 is TGTGCCAGCAGTAACGGGAGAGCGGGAGGTGCGACCCAGTACTTC.

This clone was seen a handful of times. The chain combines TRBV29-1 with TRBJ1-1; 7 bases map to TRBD1. The CDR3 is 15 residues long. Per germline, CDR1 SQVTM and CDR2 ANQGSEA. V lost 6 bases, J lost 7 bases, and 17 bases stayed unmatched. CDR3 residues: CSVPGSGGRVFEAFF. For the CDR3, the DNA is TGCAGCGTCCCAGGATCAGGGGGTAGGGTTTTTGAAGCTTTCTTT. The variable domain in full, completed from reference TRBV29-1 and TRBJ1-1, reads SAVISQKPSRDICQRGTSLTIQCQVDSQVTMMFWYRQQPGQSLTLIATANQGSEATYESGFVIDKFPISRPNLTFSTLTVSNMSPEDSSIYLCSVPGSGGRVFEAFFGQGTRLTVV.

This sequence joins TRBV25-1 and TRBJ2-3, with 8 bases that match TRBD1. Germline V gene data show CDR1 as MGHDK and CDR2 as SYGVNS. The CDR3 has 17 residues. The J segment lost 6 bases and the V segment lost 4 bases, leaving 15 bases of the junction unmatched. The CDR3 DNA reads TGTGCCAGCAGTGCCGCCTTAGGGGGACAGGTGGTTGATACGCAGTATTTT. Translated: CASSAALGGQVVDTQYF.

The chain is built from TRBV27 and TRBJ2-7; TRBD1 matches at 9 bases. Trimming at V came to 5 bases and at J to 4 bases, leaving 9 bases not matched to a gene. The CDR3 runs to 15 residues. Germline V gives CDR1 MNHEY, CDR2 SMNVEV (reference sequence). CDR3 bases: TGTGCCAGCAGTCAACGGACAGGGGAAAGGTACGAGCAGTACTTC. It yields the protein CASSQRTGERYEQYF.

The rearrangement links TRBV19 to TRBJ2-5; tentatively, D is TRBD2 (5 bases). The CDR3 loop spans 13 amino acids. Germline V CDR1 and CDR2: LNHDA, SQIVND (reference sequence). V was cut by 3 bases and J by 5 bases, with 10 bases left in between. The chain's CDR3 is CASSMRAYETQYF. The CDR3 nucleotides are TGTGCCAGTAGTATGCGGGCGTATGAGACCCAGTACTTC.

The chain employs TRBV27 and TRBJ1-1, with 9 bases fitting TRBD1. CDR1 is MNHEY and CDR2 is SMNVEV in the germline V gene (reference sequence). The CDR3 covers 20 residues. Germline trimming cut 4 bases from V and 0 bases from J; bases unmatched to any gene: 18. CDR3 sequence reads: CASSSLQGAFLSVLNTEAFF. The DNA of the CDR3 is TGTGCCAGCAGTTCCCTACAGGGGGCGTTTCTATCCGTTTTGAACACTGAAGCTTTCTTT.

In nucleotides, the CDR3 is TGTGCCTGGGGAAAACAGGGGAACTATGGCTACACCTTC. Protein sequence: CAWGKQGNYGYTF. The V and J genes are TRBV30 and TRBJ1-2; 7 bases are shared with TRBD1. After removal of 5 bases from V and 2 bases from J, the junction contained 5 bases not matched to a gene. Germline-derived CDR1 and CDR2 are GTSNPN and SVGIG (reference sequence). The CDR3 runs 13 residues.